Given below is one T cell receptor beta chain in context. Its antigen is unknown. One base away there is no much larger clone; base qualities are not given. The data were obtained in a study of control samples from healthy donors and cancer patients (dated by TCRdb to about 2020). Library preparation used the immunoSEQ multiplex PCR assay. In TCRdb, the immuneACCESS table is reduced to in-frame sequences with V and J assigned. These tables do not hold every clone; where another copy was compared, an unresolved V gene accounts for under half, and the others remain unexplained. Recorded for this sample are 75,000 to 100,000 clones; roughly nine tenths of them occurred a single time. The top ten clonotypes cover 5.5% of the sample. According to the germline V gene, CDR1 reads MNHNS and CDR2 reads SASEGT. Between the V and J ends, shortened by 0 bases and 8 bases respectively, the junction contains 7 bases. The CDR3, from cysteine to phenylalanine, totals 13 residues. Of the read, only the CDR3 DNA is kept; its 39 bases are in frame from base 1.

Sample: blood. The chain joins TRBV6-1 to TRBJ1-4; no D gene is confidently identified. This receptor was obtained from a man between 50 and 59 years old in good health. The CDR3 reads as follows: CASSEASGEKLFF. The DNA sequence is TGTGCCAGCAGTGAAGCTTCGGGGGAAAAACTGTTTTTT.